The 8 T cell receptor beta chains in this list originate from one sample, sequenced in a study of T cell changes during pregnancy in multiple sclerosis. The table came from immunoSEQ multiplex PCR; TCRdb's copy has only in-frame clones and leaves some out. The sample holds fewer than 95,000 clones, about 93% seen once. Sequences were derived from peripheral blood, sampled in the first trimester of pregnancy. All receptors derive from a female donor with multiple sclerosis, enrolled in a pregnancy study.

The rearrangement uses TRBV6-1 and TRBJ2-1, with D possibly TRBD1 on 6 matching bases. V was pared by 0 bases and J by 0 bases, with 18 bases between. The germline V gene has CDR1 MNHNS and CDR2 SASEGT. This CDR3 has 19 residues. The CDR3 DNA sequence: TGTGCCAGCAGTGAAGCGCCCCTGGGACACCCGAGCTCCTACAATGAGCAGTTCTTC. It specifies CASSEAPLGHPSSYNEQFF.

The rearrangement joins TRBV30 to TRBJ2-7; no firm D call. The CDR3 length is 12 residues. Germline V lookup: CDR1 GTSNPN, CDR2 SVGIG (reference sequence). V lost 3 bases and J 1 base, leaving 7 bases between the germline ends. CDR3 DNA sequence: TGTGCCTGGAGGAGGTCGTCCTACGAGCAGTACTTC. As protein: CAWRRSSYEQYF.

This chain's CDR3 is CASSGGQGSIYGYTF. CDR3 sequence (DNA): TGTGCCAGCAGTGGGGGACAGGGGAGCATCTATGGCTACACCTTC. This chain uses TRBV9 with TRBJ1-2; the match to TRBD1 covers 10 bases. Germline CDR1 reads SGDLS; CDR2 reads YYNGEE. This CDR3 has 15 residues. V dropped 5 bases and J dropped 4; count of bases not matched to a gene: 8.

The rearrangement joins TRBV9 to TRBJ2-2; 8 bases match TRBD2. Germline-derived CDR1 and CDR2 are SGDLS and YYNGEE. Germline trimming cut 4 bases from V and 0 bases from J; bases unmatched to any gene: 8. The CDR3 length is 17 residues. CDR3 sequence: CASSSQSGGSNTGELFF. In nucleotides, the CDR3 is TGTGCCAGCAGCTCCCAGAGCGGGGGATCGAACACCGGGGAGCTGTTTTTT.

This chain connects TRBV11-2 to TRBJ1-2; D is perhaps TRBD1 (5 bases). This CDR3 has 14 amino acids. Trimming stripped 0 bases from V and 5 bases from J, with 10 bases between. Germline V gives CDR1 SGHAT, CDR2 FQNNGV. The CDR3: CASSLEPGVYGYTF. CDR3 nucleotides: TGTGCCAGCAGCTTAGAACCGGGGGTATATGGCTACACCTTC.

The V gene is TRBV7-6, the J gene TRBJ2-1; D is perhaps TRBD2 (6 bases). The V gene's germline CDR1 is SGHVS and CDR2 FNYEAQ. Trimming pared 1 base from V and 9 bases from J, leaving 19 bases between. The CDR3 loop spans 16 amino acids. CDR3 residues: CASSLGAGRSVSEQFF. Here the CDR3 DNA reads TGTGCCAGCAGCTTAGGGGCAGGGAGGAGTGTAAGTGAGCAGTTCTTC.

The chain recombines TRBV7-6 with TRBJ2-6; 7 nucleotides match TRBD2. The germline V gene has CDR1 SGHVS and CDR2 FNYEAQ. J was trimmed by 0 bases and V by 3 bases; bases with no gene match: 14. This CDR3 has 20 residues. The CDR3 region has the DNA TGTGCCAGCAGCTTCGTACCCCTACGCGGGAGTCACTCTGGGGCCAACGTCCTGACTTTC. It specifies CASSFVPLRGSHSGANVLTF.

CDR3 sequence (DNA): TGTGCCAGCAGCGTAGTGGGGGGGAGCAGTTCAGATACGCAGTATTTT. Its protein product is CASSVVGGSSSDTQYF. This chain joins TRBV9 and TRBJ2-3; 7 bases are shared with TRBD2. After removal of 0 bases from V and 4 bases from J, the junction contained 8 bases not matched to a gene. The V gene's germline CDR1 is SGDLS and CDR2 YYNGEE. The CDR3 covers 16 residues.